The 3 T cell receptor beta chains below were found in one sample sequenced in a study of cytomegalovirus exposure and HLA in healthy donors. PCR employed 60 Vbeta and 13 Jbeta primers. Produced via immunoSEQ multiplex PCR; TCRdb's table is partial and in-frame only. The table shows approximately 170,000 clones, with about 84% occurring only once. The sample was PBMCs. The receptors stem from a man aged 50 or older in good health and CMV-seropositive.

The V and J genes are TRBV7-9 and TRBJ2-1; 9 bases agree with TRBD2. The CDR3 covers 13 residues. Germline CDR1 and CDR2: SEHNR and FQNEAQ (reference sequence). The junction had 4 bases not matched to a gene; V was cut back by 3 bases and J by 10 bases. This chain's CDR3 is CASSLAGGLEQFF. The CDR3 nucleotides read TGTGCCAGCAGCTTGGCGGGGGGGCTGGAGCAGTTCTTC.

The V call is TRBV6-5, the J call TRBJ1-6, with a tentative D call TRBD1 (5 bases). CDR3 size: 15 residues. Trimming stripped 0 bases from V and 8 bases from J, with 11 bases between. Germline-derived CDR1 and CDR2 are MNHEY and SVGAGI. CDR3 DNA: TGTGCCAGCAGTTACTCGCTGGGAGGGGATTCACCCCTCCACTTT. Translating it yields CASSYSLGGDSPLHF.

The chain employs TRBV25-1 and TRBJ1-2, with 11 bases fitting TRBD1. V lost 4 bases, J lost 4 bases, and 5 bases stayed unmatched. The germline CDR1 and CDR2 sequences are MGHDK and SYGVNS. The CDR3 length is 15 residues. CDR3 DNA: TGTGCCAGCAGTGTTTCTGGGACAGGGGGCTATGGCTACACCTTC. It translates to CASSVSGTGGYGYTF.